The clone carrying this T cell receptor (beta chain) was seen only a few times. Its antigen is unknown. This specimen belongs to a study of cytomegalovirus exposure and HLA in healthy donors. 13 Jbeta primers and 60 Vbeta primers were used for the PCR. Only in-frame clones appear in the TCRdb table, and some are missing; sequencing was by immunoSEQ multiplex PCR. The repertoire holds 110,000 to 150,000 clones, with roughly three quarters as singletons. Per germline, CDR1 LNHDA and CDR2 SQIVND (reference sequence). V gave up 3 bases and J gave up 2 bases, with 14 bases separating them. CDR3 length: 15 amino acids. Study conclusions and caveats: Common viral pathogens were later found to be apparently linked to several of the most significant clusters. A later analysis found TCR association rates differed by HLA locus, highest for DRB1 and lowest for HLA-C.

What was sequenced was PBMCs. This rearrangement joins TRBV19 to TRBJ2-7; tentatively, D is TRBD2 (6 bases). The clonotype originates from a woman in her 30s in good health and CMV-seronegative. CDR3 loop: CASSIRFGGAYEQYF. Here the CDR3 DNA reads TGTGCCAGTAGTATTCGGTTTGGAGGGGCCTACGAGCAGTACTTC. Using reference TRBV19 and TRBJ2-7 for the parts outside the CDR3, the full variable domain is DGGITQSPKYLFRKEGQNVTLSCEQNLNHDAMYWYRQDPGQGLRLIYYSQIVNDFQKGDIAEGYSVSREKKESFPLTVTSAQKNPTAFYLCASSIRFGGAYEQYFGPGTRLTVT.